This entry describes one TCR beta chain. This entry belongs to a study of control samples from healthy donors and cancer patients. The repertoire was sequenced with immunoSEQ multiplex PCR; TCRdb's copy has only in-frame clones and lacks some. The table has approximately 160,000 clones, approximately 90% seen once; the top ten hold about 0.64%. The CDR3 consists of 19 residues. The J segment lost 2 bases and the V segment lost 0 bases, leaving 14 bases of the junction unmatched. Germline values: CDR1 SGHVS, CDR2 FNYEAQ. This sequence was found in a woman under 40 in good health. The chain employs TRBV7-6 and TRBJ2-7; 9 bases agree with TRBD2. The sample taken for sequencing was blood. This chain's CDR3 is CASSLAPVAGAQGAYEQYF. As DNA, the CDR3 is TGTGCCAGCAGCTTAGCGCCAGTAGCGGGGGCGCAGGGGGCCTACGAGCAGTACTTC.